A selection of T cell receptor beta chains follows, all from one sample in a study of blood T cell repertoires in COVID-19. Measured with immunoSEQ multiplex PCR; TCRdb has only the in-frame clones, and not every one. The data show over 90,000 clones, roughly 90% seen once. Specimen: peripheral blood. The receptors originated from a woman in her sixties or seventies with acute or convalescent COVID-19. CDR3s include the opening cysteine and the closing phenylalanine or tryptophan. The D gene is left open where the match is weak. Part of the rows lack a size; the others show once, few, many or a class for expanded clones.

v_call	clone_size	d_call	j_call	cdr3_nt	cdr3_aa
TRBV10-3	.	.	TRBJ1-1	TGTGCCTCTGGAAACAGGACGAACACTGAAGCTTTCTTT	CASGNRTNTEAFF
TRBV5-1	once	TRBD1	TRBJ2-7	TGCGCCAGCAGCTTGGGGGGACAGGCGGGTTACGAGCAGTACTTC	CASSLGGQAGYEQYF
TRBV21-1	.	.	TRBJ2-3	TGTGCCAGCGGCACTATTTCGCCCCAGCGGATTACAGATACGCAGTATTTT	CASGTISPQRITDTQYF
TRBV5-8	.	TRBD1	TRBJ1-1	TGTGCCAGCAGCTTGCACAGGGGAAGCGCTGAAGCTTTCTTT	CASSLHRGSAEAFF
TRBV12-5	.	.	TRBJ2-1	TGTGCTAGTGGTTTGTCCCATAGCGCAGGTGGGCAGTTCTTC	CASGLSHSAGGQFF
TRBV14	.	TRBD2	TRBJ2-5	TGTGCCAGCAGCCAAGAACCTAGCGGGACCCAGTACTTC	CASSQEPSGTQYF
TRBV7-8	.	TRBD1	TRBJ2-5	TGTGCCAGCAGCGAACGAAGACAGGGGATGGGAGAGACCCAGTACTTC	CASSERRQGMGETQYF
TRBV5-1	.	TRBD2	TRBJ2-5	TGCGCCAGCAGCGCGGGGGGGACGGATGAGACCCAGTACTTC	CASSAGGTDETQYF
TRBV28	.	.	TRBJ1-2	TGTGCCAGCAGTCCCCCCCCTCCGGGATCCTATGGCTACACCTTC	CASSPPPPGSYGYTF
TRBV4-2	.	TRBD1	TRBJ1-6	TGTGCCAGCAGCCATGGGGCGGGACAGGGTTGGGGATATTTTTCACCCCTCCACTTT	CASSHGAGQGWGYFSPLHF
TRBV19	.	TRBD1	TRBJ2-2	TGTGCCAGTAGGCCAGACAGGGTGGCGACCGGGGAGCTGTTTTTT	CASRPDRVATGELFF
TRBV27	few	.	TRBJ1-1	TGTGCCAGTAACTTTTTGGGACACGCTTTCTTT	CASNFLGHAFF
TRBV11-3	.	.	TRBJ2-3	TGTGCCAGCAGTCATAGAGGGCTAGCAGATACGCAGTATTTT	CASSHRGLADTQYF
TRBV29-1	.	TRBD2	TRBJ2-1	TGCAGCGCTCGGGGTGGGCTAGCGGGAGTTACTTCGAGCTCCTACAATGAGCAGTTCTTC	CSARGGLAGVTSSSYNEQFF
TRBV3-1/TRBV3-2	.	.	TRBJ1-1	TGTGCCAGCAGCCAAGGGTGGAGGGAAGCTTTCTTT	CASSQGWREAFF
TRBV24-1	.	TRBD1	TRBJ1-5	TGTGCCACCAGTGATGGGGGGACAGGGGGCGCGAGGCCCCAGCATTTT	CATSDGGTGGARPQHF
TRBV5-1	.	.	TRBJ1-4	TGCGCCAGCAGCTTGACAGGGACTAATGAAAAACTGTTTTTT	CASSLTGTNEKLFF
TRBV28	.	.	TRBJ2-6	TGTGCCAGCAGTTTGGAGGGGGCCCCCTCTGGGGCCAACGTCCTGACTTTC	CASSLEGAPSGANVLTF
TRBV10-3	.	TRBD1	TRBJ1-1	TGTGCCATCAGTGACGGGAGGGGGCTTTTGGGGACTGAAGCTTTCTTT	CAISDGRGLLGTEAFF
TRBV5-6	.	.	TRBJ2-6	TGTGCCAGCAGCTGGGCAGGGGTCTCTGGGGCCAACGTCCTGACTTTC	CASSWAGVSGANVLTF
TRBV6-5	.	.	TRBJ1-5	TGTGCCAGCATGGGCATAGATCAGCCCCAGCATTTT	CASMGIDQPQHF
TRBV11-3	.	TRBD2	TRBJ2-3	TGTGCCAGCAGCCTACTAGCGGGAGGGCCGGATACGCAGTATTTT	CASSLLAGGPDTQYF
TRBV28	once	.	TRBJ1-2	TGTGCCAGCAGTTTATATGGTGCGGGGCTCCACTATGGCTACACCTTC	CASSLYGAGLHYGYTF
TRBV5-1	.	TRBD2	TRBJ2-1	TGCGCCAGCAGCTCCTCAGCGGGAGGGTACAATGAGCAGTTCTTC	CASSSSAGGYNEQFF
TRBV28	.	TRBD2	TRBJ2-7	TGTGCCAGCAGACTTGCGGGGGGGAATTCCTACGAGCAGTACTTC	CASRLAGGNSYEQYF
TRBV20-1	.	TRBD2	TRBJ2-5	TGCAGTGCTAGTAGCGCGGGAGAGGGAGAGACCCAGTACTTC	CSASSAGEGETQYF
TRBV11-2	few	.	TRBJ1-4	TGTGCCAGCAGCTCATTTAATGAAAAACTGTTTTTT	CASSSFNEKLFF
TRBV7-9	.	.	TRBJ2-6	TGTGCCAGCAGTTCCACCACAGTGATTGCCAACGTCCTGACTTTC	CASSSTTVIANVLTF
TRBV12-3/TRBV12-4	.	.	TRBJ1-6	TGTGCCAGCAGTACTCCAAAGTCACCCCTCCACTTT	CASSTPKSPLHF
TRBV5-1	.	TRBD2	TRBJ2-1	TGCGCCAGCAGCATACTCCAACTAGCGGGAGGGCCGGGTGAGCAGTTCTTC	CASSILQLAGGPGEQFF
TRBV19	.	TRBD2	TRBJ2-3	TGTGCCAGTAGCCCCGGGACTAGCGGGAGCACAGATACGCAGTATTTT	CASSPGTSGSTDTQYF
TRBV14	.	.	TRBJ2-3	TGTGCCAGCAGCGCTCGTGGGGGGAGCACAGATACGCAGTATTTT	CASSARGGSTDTQYF
TRBV11-2	once	.	TRBJ1-1	TGTGCCAGCAGCCTCCCCTTTCGTGTGAGAAACACTGAAGCTTTCTTT	CASSLPFRVRNTEAFF
TRBV25-1	.	.	TRBJ2-3	TGTGCCAGCAGTGAGTGGAACAGGGATTTAATTGCAGATACGCAGTATTTT	CASSEWNRDLIADTQYF
TRBV6-1	once	.	TRBJ1-4	TGTGCCAACCACGGGGGGATAGGAGAAAAACTGTTTTTT	CANHGGIGEKLFF
TRBV7-8	.	.	TRBJ1-1	TGTGCCAGCACCCCCGGGAAGGAGACTAGGGCTTTCTTT	CASTPGKETRAFF
TRBV28	.	.	TRBJ1-6	TGTGCCAGCAGTCAGGGGTTTTCACCCCTCCACTTT	CASSQGFSPLHF
TRBV12-3/TRBV12-4	.	TRBD1	TRBJ2-7	TGTGCCAGCAGTTCCTCAGGGGGCGAGCAGTACTTC	CASSSSGGEQYF
TRBV3-1/TRBV3-2	once	.	TRBJ1-2	TGTGCCAGCAGCCAAGTTCAGGGTATCTATGGCTACACCTTC	CASSQVQGIYGYTF
TRBV7-3	.	.	TRBJ1-1	TGTGCCAGCAGCCTCACCGGGACAAACACTGAAGCTTTCTTT	CASSLTGTNTEAFF
TRBV30	.	.	TRBJ1-4	TGTGCCTGGAGTGCAGGGATGGATGAAAAACTGTTTTTT	CAWSAGMDEKLFF